This T cell receptor beta chain is drawn from a study of T cell clonotyping in hematopoietic cell transplantation. Findings of the study overall: Recipient TCR diversity dropped after transplant; expanded clonotypes rose from day 30 to 180.

TCRdb's table, derived via immunoSEQ multiplex PCR, lists solely in-frame clones and lacks some. The table records 25,000 to 30,000 clones, approximately 77% of them present only once. A word on this clone: Its matching antigen is unknown.

Indicated time point: recipient sample about 28 days before transplant, after cytoreduction. Samples: about 28 days before transplant, then days 30, 100 and 180 after. The CDR3 totals 14 residues. V lost 2 bases, J lost 0 bases, and 5 bases lay in between. The germline CDR1 and CDR2 sequences are SGDLS and YYNGEE. The gene calls are TRBV9 and TRBJ1-4; no reliable D call. This receptor was taken from a man aged 40-49 years with acute myeloid leukemia. Some clones in this sample may be carry-over from other donors' samples. The sample here was peripheral blood mononuclear cells, taken before stem cell transplant. This chain's CDR3 is CASSVSATNEKLFF. Here the CDR3 DNA reads TGTGCCAGCAGCGTTAGCGCAACTAATGAAAAACTGTTTTTT.